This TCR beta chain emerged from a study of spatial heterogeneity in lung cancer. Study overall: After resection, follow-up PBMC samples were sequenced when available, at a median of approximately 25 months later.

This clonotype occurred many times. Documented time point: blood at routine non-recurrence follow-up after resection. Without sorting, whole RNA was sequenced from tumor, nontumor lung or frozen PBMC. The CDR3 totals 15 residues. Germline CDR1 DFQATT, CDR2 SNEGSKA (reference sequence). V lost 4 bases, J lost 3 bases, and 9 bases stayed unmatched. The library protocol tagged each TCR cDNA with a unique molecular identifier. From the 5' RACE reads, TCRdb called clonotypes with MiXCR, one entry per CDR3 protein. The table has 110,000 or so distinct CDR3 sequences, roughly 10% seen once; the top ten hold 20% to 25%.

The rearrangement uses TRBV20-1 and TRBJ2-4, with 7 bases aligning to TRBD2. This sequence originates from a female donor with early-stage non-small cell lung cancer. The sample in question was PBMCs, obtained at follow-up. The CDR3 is CSATPLREVKNIQYF. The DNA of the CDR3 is TGCAGTGCTACCCCCCTCCGGGAGGTCAAAAACATTCAGTACTTC.